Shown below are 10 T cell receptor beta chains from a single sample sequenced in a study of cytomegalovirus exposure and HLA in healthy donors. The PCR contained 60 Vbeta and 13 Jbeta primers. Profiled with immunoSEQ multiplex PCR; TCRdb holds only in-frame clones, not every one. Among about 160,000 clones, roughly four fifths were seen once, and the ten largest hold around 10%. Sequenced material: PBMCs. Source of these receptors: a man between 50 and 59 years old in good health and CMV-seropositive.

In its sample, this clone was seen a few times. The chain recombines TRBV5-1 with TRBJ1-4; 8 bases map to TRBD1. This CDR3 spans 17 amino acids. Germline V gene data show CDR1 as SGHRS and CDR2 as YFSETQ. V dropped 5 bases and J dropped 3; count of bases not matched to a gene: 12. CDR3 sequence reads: CASSSRQGRHANEKLFF. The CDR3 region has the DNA TGCGCCAGCAGTTCCCGACAGGGGAGACATGCTAATGAAAAACTGTTTTTT. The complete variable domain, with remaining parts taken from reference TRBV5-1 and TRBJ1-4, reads KAGVTQTPRYLIKTRGQQVTLSCSPISGHRSVSWYQQTPGQGLQFLFEYFSETQRNKGNFPGRFSGRQFSNSRSEMNVSTLELGDSALYLCASSSRQGRHANEKLFFGSGTQLSVL.

Here the CDR3 reads CASSQAAGLADSYEQYF. As DNA, the CDR3 is TGCGCCAGCAGCCAAGCAGCCGGCCTAGCGGACTCCTACGAGCAGTACTTC. The chain combines TRBV4-1 with TRBJ2-7, with 7 bases identical to TRBD2. Germline CDR1 MGHRA, CDR2 YSYEKL. The length of the CDR3 is 17 residues. Unmatched junction bases numbered 9, after V lost 1 base and J lost 0 bases.

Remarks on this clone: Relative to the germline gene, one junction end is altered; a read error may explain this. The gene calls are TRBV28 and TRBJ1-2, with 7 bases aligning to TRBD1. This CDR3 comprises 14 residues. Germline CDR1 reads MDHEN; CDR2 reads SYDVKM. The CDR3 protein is CASSSYRGSYGHTF. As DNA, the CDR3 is TGTGCCAGCAGTTCGTACAGGGGATCCTATGGCCACACCTTC.

In DNA, the CDR3 is TGTGCCAGCAGCCCCACGGGACAGAGACAAGAGACCCAGTACTTC. Translation gives CASSPTGQRQETQYF. The rearrangement uses TRBV7-3 and TRBJ2-5; TRBD1 matches 7 bases. Germline-derived CDR1 and CDR2 are SGHTA and FQGTGA. V trimming: 5 bases; J trimming: 2 bases; junction bases outside the gene matches: 8. CDR3 size: 15 residues.

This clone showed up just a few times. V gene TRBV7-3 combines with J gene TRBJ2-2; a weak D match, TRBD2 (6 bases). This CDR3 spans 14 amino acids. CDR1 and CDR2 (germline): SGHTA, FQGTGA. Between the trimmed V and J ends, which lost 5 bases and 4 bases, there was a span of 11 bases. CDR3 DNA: TGTGCCAGCAGCCCCGCCGGGAGCACCGGGGAGCTGTTTTTT. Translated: CASSPAGSTGELFF.

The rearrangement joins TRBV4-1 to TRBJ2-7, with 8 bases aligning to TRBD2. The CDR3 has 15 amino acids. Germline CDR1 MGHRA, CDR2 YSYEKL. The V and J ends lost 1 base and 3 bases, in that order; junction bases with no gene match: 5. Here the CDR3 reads CASSQVRGGLYEQYF. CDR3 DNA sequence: TGCGCCAGCAGCCAAGTTCGGGGGGGTCTCTACGAGCAGTACTTC.

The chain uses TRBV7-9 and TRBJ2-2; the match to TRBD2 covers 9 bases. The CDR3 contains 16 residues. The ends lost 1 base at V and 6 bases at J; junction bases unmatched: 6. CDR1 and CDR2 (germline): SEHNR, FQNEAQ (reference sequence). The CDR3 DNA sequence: TGTGCCAGCAGCTTAGAAGGAAGCGGGAGGTCCGGGGAGCTGTTTTTT. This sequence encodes CASSLEGSGRSGELFF.

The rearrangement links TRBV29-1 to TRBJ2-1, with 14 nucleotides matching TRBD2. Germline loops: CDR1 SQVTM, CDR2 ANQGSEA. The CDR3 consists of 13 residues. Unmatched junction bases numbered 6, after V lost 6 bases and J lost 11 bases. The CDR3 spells CSVGTSGSVKQFF. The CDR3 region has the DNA TGCAGCGTGGGGACTAGCGGGAGTGTTAAGCAGTTCTTC.

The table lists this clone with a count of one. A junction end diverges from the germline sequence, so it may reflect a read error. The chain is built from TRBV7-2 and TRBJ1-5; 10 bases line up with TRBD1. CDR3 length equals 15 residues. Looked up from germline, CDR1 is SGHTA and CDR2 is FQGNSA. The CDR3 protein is CASSRTGGLIQSQHF. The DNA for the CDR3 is TGTGCCAGCAGCCGGACAGGGGGACTGATTCAGTCCCAGCATTTT.

CDR3 sequence (DNA): TGCGCCAGCAGTCTTACAGGGGACGAGCAGTACTTC. This gives the protein CASSLTGDEQYF. The J gene is TRBJ2-7, the V gene TRBV5-1; TRBD1 matches at 7 bases. CDR1 is SGHRS and CDR2 is YFSETQ in the germline V gene. V lost 5 bases to trimming and J lost 5 bases; unmatched junction nucleotides: 4. CDR3 length: 12 residues. The whole variable domain, remainder taken from reference TRBV5-1 and TRBJ2-7, is KAGVTQTPRYLIKTRGQQVTLSCSPISGHRSVSWYQQTPGQGLQFLFEYFSETQRNKGNFPGRFSGRQFSNSRSEMNVSTLELGDSALYLCASSLTGDEQYFGPGTRLTVT.